Below, 18 T cell receptor beta chains from the same sample are listed, as sequenced in a study of cytomegalovirus exposure and HLA in healthy donors. With 60 Vbeta and 13 Jbeta primers, the PCR was carried out. Profiling relied on immunoSEQ multiplex PCR, and the TCRdb table lists in-frame clones only, not all of them. The sample lists about 150,000 clones, 76% occurring once. Sample: PBMCs. These receptor sequences come from a woman between 40 and 50 years old in good health and CMV-seronegative.

The V gene is TRBV7-9, the J gene TRBJ2-3; 12 bases line up with TRBD2. The junction had 9 bases not matched to a gene; V was cut back by 6 bases and J by 5 bases. CDR1 and CDR2 from the germline V gene are SEHNR and FQNEAQ (reference sequence). This CDR3 is 16 amino acids long. The CDR3 reads CASSQTTTSGRDTQYF. The CDR3 DNA sequence: TGTGCCAGCAGTCAAACAACGACTAGCGGGAGAGATACGCAGTATTTT. The full variable domain, in which reference TRBV7-9 and TRBJ2-3 provide the parts outside the CDR3, is DTGVSQNPRHKITKRGQNVTFRCDPISEHNRLYWYRQTLGQGPEFLTYFQNEAQLEKSRLLSDRFSAERPKGSFSTLEIQRTEQGDSAMYLCASSQTTTSGRDTQYFGPGTRLTVL.

In its sample, this clone was seen a few times. The chain carries TRBV4-2 and TRBJ2-1, with TRBD1 matching 8 bases. This CDR3 has 15 residues. V trimming: 3 bases; J trimming: 8 bases; junction bases outside the gene matches: 9. Germline V gene sequence: CDR1 LGHNA, CDR2 YNFKEQ. The chain's CDR3 is CASSQDRAPTDEQFF. CDR3 DNA: TGTGCCAGCAGCCAGGACAGGGCCCCCACGGATGAGCAGTTCTTC.

The V call is TRBV10-1, the J call TRBJ2-3; TRBD1 aligns across 9 bases. Germline CDR1 and CDR2: WNHNN and SYGVQD (reference sequence). With 3 bases clipped from V and 6 bases from J, the junction kept 16 bases outside the gene matches. This CDR3 has 18 residues. The CDR3 protein is CASSESGRAQGAEDTQYF. The CDR3 nucleotides are TGCGCCAGCAGTGAATCCGGGCGGGCACAGGGGGCTGAGGATACGCAGTATTTT.

The genes are TRBV25-1 and TRBJ2-2; 12 nucleotides match TRBD1. Germline loops: CDR1 MGHDK, CDR2 SYGVNS. The CDR3 extends over 16 amino acids. Unmatched junction bases numbered 8, after V lost 2 bases and J lost 10 bases. In DNA form, the CDR3 reads TGTGCCAGCAGTGAAAAGGGACAGGGGGCAGCGGAGGAGCTGTTTTTT. It specifies CASSEKGQGAAEELFF.

This clone came up a few times. The genes are TRBV4-1 and TRBJ2-2; TRBD2 aligns across 13 bases. The J segment lost 4 bases and the V segment lost 4 bases, leaving 6 bases of the junction unmatched. The germline gives CDR1 MGHRA, CDR2 YSYEKL. The CDR3 sequence is 17 residues long. The DNA of the CDR3 is TGCGCCAGCAGCCCCCGAGGACTAGCGGGGGTCACCGGGGAGCTGTTTTTT. This encodes CASSPRGLAGVTGELFF.

The V gene is TRBV14, the J gene TRBJ1-4, with 10 nucleotides matching TRBD1. This CDR3 has 15 residues. Trimming cost V 3 bases and J 8 bases; bases outside gene matches: 6. Germline V lookup: CDR1 SGHDN, CDR2 FVKESK. The CDR3 loop reads CASSQGTGEGEKLFF. The CDR3 DNA is TGTGCCAGCAGCCAGGGGACAGGGGAGGGGGAAAAACTGTTTTTT.

This chain uses TRBV21-1 with TRBJ1-6; the table gives TRBD1 as D, unverified against the DNA. TRBV21-1 is termed a pseudogene. The CDR3 length is 18 residues. The DNA for the CDR3 is TGTGCCAGCAGCCCTGTCGGGGGGACAGGGTCTGATAATTCACCCCTCCACTTT. This encodes CASSPVGGTGSDNSPLHF.

As DNA, the CDR3 is TGTGCCAGCAGTGAGGGGTGGGGCCCCAATCAGCCCCAGCATTTT. It translates to CASSEGWGPNQPQHF. This sequence joins TRBV2 and TRBJ1-5; maybe TRBD1 (5 bases). The ends were cut back, 3 bases at V and 3 bases at J, with 12 bases in the middle. This CDR3 is built from 15 residues. The germline V gene encodes CDR1 SNHLY and CDR2 FYNNEI. The whole variable domain, filled in from reference TRBV2 and TRBJ1-5, reads EPEVTQTPSHQVTQMGQEVILRCVPISNHLYFYWYRQILGQKVEFLVSFYNNEISEKSEIFDDQFSVERPDGSNFTLKIRSTKLEDSAMYFCASSEGWGPNQPQHFGDGTRLSIL.

This clone was detected a few times. This CDR3 fails to terminate in the conserved phenylalanine or tryptophan, so it likely reflects a read error. It is unclear where the CDR3 begins or ends on the DNA, so no DNA is shown, and the CDR3 is as TCRdb lists it. The rearrangement joins TRBV6-1 to TRBJ2-7; the table's TRBD2 call for D was not verified on the DNA. The CDR3 is 13 residues long, counting both termini. Germline V gene data show CDR1 as MNHNS and CDR2 as SASEGT. The CDR3 sequence: CASSPRVAGGARG.

Points on this clone: One junction end does not reproduce the germline sequence, and a read error may be involved. CDR3 in amino acids: CASSVDRDTEAFF. The CDR3 nucleotides are TGTGCCAGTAGTGTAGACAGGGACACTGAAGCTTTCTTT. The chain carries TRBV19 and TRBJ1-1, with TRBD1 matching over 7 bases. Per the germline V gene, CDR1 is LNHDA and CDR2 is SQIVND (reference sequence). The CDR3 extends over 13 amino acids.

This chain joins TRBV28 and TRBJ1-2; the match to TRBD1 covers 10 bases. V shed 8 bases, J shed 3 bases, and the junction held 15 bases outside the gene matches. CDR3 size: 17 residues. The germline V gene has CDR1 MDHEN and CDR2 SYDVKM. CDR3 loop: CASQTGGTGVSDYGYTF. Here the CDR3 DNA reads TGTGCCAGCCAGACGGGCGGGACAGGGGTATCGGACTATGGCTACACCTTC.

This chain links TRBV12-2 with TRBJ1-2; the table's D call of TRBD1 was not tested on the DNA. TRBV12-2 is annotated as a pseudogene. The CDR3 covers 17 residues. CDR3 sequence reads: CASRLTGQGGSDYGYTF. CDR3 nucleotides: TGTGCAAGTCGCTTAACGGGACAGGGAGGGTCGGACTATGGCTACACCTTC.

The V gene is TRBV4-1, the J gene TRBJ1-2, with 7 positions matching TRBD1. Germline V gives CDR1 MGHRA, CDR2 YSYEKL. The CDR3 runs 15 residues. V shed 0 bases, J shed 3 bases, and the junction held 4 bases outside the gene matches. The CDR3 coding sequence is TGCGCCAGCAGCCAAGATCGGGGACAGTACTATGGCTACACCTTC. Translating gives CASSQDRGQYYGYTF.

V and J are TRBV6-5 and TRBJ2-7; TRBD1 aligns across 11 bases. V trimming: 4 bases; J trimming: 6 bases; junction bases outside the gene matches: 8. Per the germline V gene, CDR1 is MNHEY and CDR2 is SVGAGI. The CDR3 covers 15 residues. As DNA, the CDR3 is TGTGCCAGCAGTTCGACCGGGACAGGGGGTTTCGAGCAGTACTTC. As protein: CASSSTGTGGFEQYF.

This clone was recorded a few times. This sequence joins TRBV6-1 and TRBJ1-1; TRBD1 agrees at 9 bases. V lost 7 bases to trimming and J lost 7 bases; unmatched junction nucleotides: 7. The CDR3 sequence is 13 residues long. The germline gives CDR1 MNHNS, CDR2 SASEGT. CDR3 residues: CASIRDRAVEAFF. CDR3 coding DNA: TGTGCCAGCATTAGGGACAGGGCGGTTGAAGCTTTCTTT.

V is TRBV14 and J is TRBJ2-7; D is unresolved. Trimming cost V 3 bases and J 3 bases, with 15 bases left between them. Germline values: CDR1 SGHDN, CDR2 FVKESK. There are 15 residues in the CDR3. CDR3 loop: CASSQSGAASYEQYF. For the CDR3, the DNA is TGTGCCAGCAGCCAGAGTGGAGCTGCAAGCTACGAGCAGTACTTC. Using reference TRBV14 and TRBJ2-7 for the parts outside the CDR3, the full variable domain is EAGVTQFPSHSVIEKGQTVTLRCDPISGHDNLYWYRRVMGKEIKFLLHFVKESKQDESGMPNNRFLAERTGGTYSTLKVQPAELEDSGVYFCASSQSGAASYEQYFGPGTRLTVT.

The chain combines TRBV10-3 with TRBJ2-7; 8 positions agree with TRBD1. There are 13 residues in the CDR3. Germline V gene data show CDR1 as ENHRY and CDR2 as SYGVKD. Germline trimming cut 5 bases from V and 6 bases from J; bases unmatched to any gene: 6. The CDR3 loop reads CAISPDRVGEQYF. CDR3 nucleotides: TGTGCCATCAGTCCGGACAGGGTGGGCGAGCAGTACTTC.

J is TRBJ1-1 and V is TRBV6-1, with D unresolved. Deletions cut 2 bases from V and 8 bases from J, with 12 bases between. Germline CDR1 reads MNHNS; CDR2 reads SASEGT. The CDR3 contains 13 residues. The CDR3 protein is CASSEIPLGEAFF. In DNA, the CDR3 is TGTGCCAGCAGTGAAATCCCACTGGGCGAAGCTTTCTTT.